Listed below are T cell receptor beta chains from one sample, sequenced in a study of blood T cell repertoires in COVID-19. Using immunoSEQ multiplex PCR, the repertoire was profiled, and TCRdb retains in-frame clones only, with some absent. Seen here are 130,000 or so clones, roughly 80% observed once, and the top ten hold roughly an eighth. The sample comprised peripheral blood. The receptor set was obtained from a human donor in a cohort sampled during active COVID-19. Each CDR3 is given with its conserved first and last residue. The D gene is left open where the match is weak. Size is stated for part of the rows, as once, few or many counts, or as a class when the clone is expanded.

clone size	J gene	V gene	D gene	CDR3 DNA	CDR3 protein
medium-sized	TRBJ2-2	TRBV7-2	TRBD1	TGTGCCAGCAGCTTGCAACAGGGGTGGGACGGGGAGCTGTTTTTT	CASSLQQGWDGELFF
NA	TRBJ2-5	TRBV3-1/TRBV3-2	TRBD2	TGTGCCAGCGGCGATAGCGGGGGAGGCCAAGAGACCCAGTACTTC	CASGDSGGGQETQYF
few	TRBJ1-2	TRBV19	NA	TGTGCCAGTAGGGAAACAGGGAACTATGGCTACACCTTC	CASRETGNYGYTF
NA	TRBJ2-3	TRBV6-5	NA	TGTGCCAGCAGCGAGGATAGCACAGATACGCAGTATTTT	CASSEDSTDTQYF
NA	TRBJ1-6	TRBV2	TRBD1	TGTGCCAGCAGTGGAGGGGGCGTCATTAATTCACCCCTCCACTTT	CASSGGGVINSPLHF
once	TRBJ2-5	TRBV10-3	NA	TGTGCCATCAAAGGGAGAGGGGAGACCCAGTACTTC	CAIKGRGETQYF
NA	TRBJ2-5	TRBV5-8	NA	TGTGCCAGCACCTCACCCCAGGGCCAAGAGACCCAGTACTTC	CASTSPQGQETQYF
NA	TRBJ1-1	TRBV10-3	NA	TGTGCCAGCCAGGCACAACCGAACACTGAAGCTTTCTTT	CASQAQPNTEAFF
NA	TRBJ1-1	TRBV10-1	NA	TGCGCCAGCAGTGAGCCCGGGAACACTGAAGCTTTCTTT	CASSEPGNTEAFF
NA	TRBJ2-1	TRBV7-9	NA	TGTGCCAGCAGCTTAGACGACGGGTACAATGAGCAGTTCTTC	CASSLDDGYNEQFF
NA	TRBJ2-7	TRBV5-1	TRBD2	TGCGCCAGCAGCCCTTCTAGGACTAGCGGGGATTCCTACGAGCAGTACTTC	CASSPSRTSGDSYEQYF
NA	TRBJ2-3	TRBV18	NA	TGTGCCAGCTCACAGGGGGTCACAGATACGCAGTATTTT	CASSQGVTDTQYF
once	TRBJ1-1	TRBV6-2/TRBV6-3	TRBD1	TGTGCCAGCAGCTTCGGGACAGAAGGGGCTTTCTTT	CASSFGTEGAFF
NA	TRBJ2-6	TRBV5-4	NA	TGTGCCAGCAGCTCTTCCGGGGGTGCTGGGGCCAACGTCCTGACTTTC	CASSSSGGAGANVLTF
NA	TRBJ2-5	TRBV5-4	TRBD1	TGTGCCAGCAGCCGACAGGGTCAAGAGACCCAGTACTTC	CASSRQGQETQYF
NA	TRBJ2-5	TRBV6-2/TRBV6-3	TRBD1	TGTGCCAGCAGTTACAACCAAAGACAGGGTTTAGAGACCCAGTACTTC	CASSYNQRQGLETQYF
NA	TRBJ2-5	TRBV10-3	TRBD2	TGTGCCAGCGGGGGAGGGGAGGAGACCCAGTACTTC	CASGGGEETQYF
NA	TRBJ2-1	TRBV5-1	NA	TGCGCCAGCAGCTTGGGGGGAGACAATGAGCAGTTCTTC	CASSLGGDNEQFF
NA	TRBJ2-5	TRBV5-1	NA	TGCGCCAGCAGCTCTTTACAGGGCCCCCAAGAGACCCAGTACTTC	CASSSLQGPQETQYF
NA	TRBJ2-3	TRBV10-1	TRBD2	TGCGCCAGCAGTCTGGGACTAGCATTATTGGATACGCAGTATTTT	CASSLGLALLDTQYF
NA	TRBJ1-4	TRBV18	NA	TGTGCCAGTCGAGCGGGGGCAACTAATGAAAAACTGTTTTTT	CASRAGATNEKLFF
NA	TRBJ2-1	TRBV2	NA	TGTGCCAGCAGTAGTGACAGGACGAATGAGCAGTTCTTC	CASSSDRTNEQFF
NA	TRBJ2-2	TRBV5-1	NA	TGCGCCAGCAGCTTGTCATTGTCTGGGGGGTACACCGGGGAGCTGTTTTTT	CASSLSLSGGYTGELFF
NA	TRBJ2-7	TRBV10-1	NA	TGCGCCAGCAGTGGGGGAGCGGAGGAGCAGTACTTC	CASSGGAEEQYF
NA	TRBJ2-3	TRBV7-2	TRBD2	TGTGCCAGCAGTGGGGGGGGGTCCACAGATACGCAGTATTTT	CASSGGGSTDTQYF
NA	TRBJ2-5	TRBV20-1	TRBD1	TGCAGTGCTAACAGGGGAGAGACCCAGTACTTC	CSANRGETQYF
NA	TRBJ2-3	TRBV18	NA	TGTGCCAGCTCACCAATATTGTTAACAGGGCGCAGCACAGATACGCAGTATTTT	CASSPILLTGRSTDTQYF
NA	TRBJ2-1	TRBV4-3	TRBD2	TGCGCCAGCAGCCAAGTATGGCGGGCTAGCGGGGGAAACAATGAGCAGTTCTTC	CASSQVWRASGGNNEQFF
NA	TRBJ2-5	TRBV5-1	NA	TGCGCCAGCAGCTTACGGGGGACGGACGAGACCCAGTACTTC	CASSLRGTDETQYF
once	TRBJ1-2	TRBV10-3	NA	TGTGCCATCAGTGACAGGGGTTCTAACTATGGCTACACCTTC	CAISDRGSNYGYTF
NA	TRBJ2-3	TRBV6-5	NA	TGTGCCAGCAGTCAGACTAGACAAGATACGCAGTATTTT	CASSQTRQDTQYF
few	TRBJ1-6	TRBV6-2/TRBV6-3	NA	TGTGCCAGCAGTTGGCTGGCCCCCCCATCAAATTCACCCCTCCACTTT	CASSWLAPPSNSPLHF
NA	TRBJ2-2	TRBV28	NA	TGTGCCACCCGGGAGACCGGGGAGCTGTTTTTT	CATRETGELFF
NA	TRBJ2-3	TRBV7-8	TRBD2	TGTGCCAGCAGCTTAGCGGGGGGGAGCACAGATACGCAGTATTTT	CASSLAGGSTDTQYF
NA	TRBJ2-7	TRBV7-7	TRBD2	TGTGCTAGCAGCTTAGGGGAGGGCAGGGACCACGAGCAGTACTTC	CASSLGEGRDHEQYF
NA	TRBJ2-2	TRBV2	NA	TGTGCCAGCAGGGGGCATGGGCCCGGGGAGCTGTTTTTT	CASRGHGPGELFF
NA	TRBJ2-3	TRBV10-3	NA	TGTGCCATCAGTGACAGGACTAGCACAGATACGCAGTATTTT	CAISDRTSTDTQYF
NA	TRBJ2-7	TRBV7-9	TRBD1	TGTGCCAGCAGCCCCCGTATCCCAACACTCGGGGGACAGGGCTACGAGCAGTACTTC	CASSPRIPTLGGQGYEQYF
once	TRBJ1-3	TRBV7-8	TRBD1	TGTGCCAGCAGCCGCCTGGCAACGGGACAGGGAAACACCATATATTTT	CASSRLATGQGNTIYF
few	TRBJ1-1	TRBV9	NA	TGTGCCAGCAGCGTAGTGACAGGGAACACTGAAGCTTTCTTT	CASSVVTGNTEAFF
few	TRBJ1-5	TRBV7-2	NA	TGTGCCAGCAGCCCGAGCCTCAATCAGCCCCAGCATTTT	CASSPSLNQPQHF
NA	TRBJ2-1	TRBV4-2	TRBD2	TGTGCCAGCAGCCAAGATGGGCGGGGGGGTTTCGATGAGCAGTTCTTC	CASSQDGRGGFDEQFF
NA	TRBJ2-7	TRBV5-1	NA	TGCGCCAGCAGCTTGGAGCCAGGGCCATCCTACGAGCAGTACTTC	CASSLEPGPSYEQYF
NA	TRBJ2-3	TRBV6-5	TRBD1	TGTGCCAGCAGACTCAGGGGGATTAGCACAGATACGCAGTATTTT	CASRLRGISTDTQYF
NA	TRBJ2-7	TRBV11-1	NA	TGTGCCAGCAGCTTAACCTGGGCACTCCGCTCCTACGAGCAGTACTTC	CASSLTWALRSYEQYF
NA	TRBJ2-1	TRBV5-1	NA	TGCGCCAGCAGCTTGTCTCTAGGTGAGAATGAGCAGTTCTTC	CASSLSLGENEQFF
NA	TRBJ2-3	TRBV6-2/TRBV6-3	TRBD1	TGTGCCAGCAGTTACCCGGGACAGGGGTCCACAGATACGCAGTATTTT	CASSYPGQGSTDTQYF
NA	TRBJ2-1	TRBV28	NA	TGTCCCCTCTACAATGAGCAGTTCTTC	CPLYNEQFF
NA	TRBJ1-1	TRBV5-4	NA	TGTGCCAGCAGGGTGGACAACTTGAACACTGAAGCTTTCTTT	CASRVDNLNTEAFF
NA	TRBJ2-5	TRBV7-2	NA	TGTGCCAGCAGCTTAAGGGGAGAGACCCAGTACTTC	CASSLRGETQYF
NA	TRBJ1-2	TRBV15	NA	TGTGCCACCAGCAGGAAGGGAACAGGGTATGGCTACACCTTC	CATSRKGTGYGYTF
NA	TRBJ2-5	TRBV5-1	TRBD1	TGCGCCAGCAGCCGGGACAGTCCAGAGGAAGAGACCCAGTACTTC	CASSRDSPEEETQYF
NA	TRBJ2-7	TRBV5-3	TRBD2	TGTGCCAGAAGCTCACCCGGGACTAGACGCTTGTCCTACGAGCAGTACTTC	CARSSPGTRRLSYEQYF
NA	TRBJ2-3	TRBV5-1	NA	TGCGCCAGCAGCCCATCCGGAGGGAGATATACGCAGTATTTT	CASSPSGGRYTQYF
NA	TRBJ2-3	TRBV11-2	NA	TGTGCCAGCAGCTTGCCGACCAGGCTAGATACGCAGTATTTT	CASSLPTRLDTQYF
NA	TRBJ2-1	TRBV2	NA	TGTGCCAGCAGTGTAGGTGGGGGCCACAATGAGCAGTTCTTC	CASSVGGGHNEQFF
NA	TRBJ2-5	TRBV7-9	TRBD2	TGTGCCAGCAGCCCCCGACTAGCGGGGGAGGGGGAGACCCAGTACTTC	CASSPRLAGEGETQYF
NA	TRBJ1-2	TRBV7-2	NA	TGTGCCAGCAGCTTAGAGGCAGGGGCGGCCGATGGCTACACCTTC	CASSLEAGAADGYTF